This is a list of T cell receptor beta chains from one sample in a study of cytomegalovirus exposure and HLA in healthy donors. Only in-frame clones appear in the TCRdb table, and some are missing; sequencing was by immunoSEQ multiplex PCR. The sample lists 120,000 or so clones, approximately 80% seen once, with roughly 2.5% in the top ten. Sequenced: PBMCs. These receptors were collected from a man aged 30 to 39 in good health and CMV-seronegative. Both conserved end residues are part of each CDR3. D genes are given only for firm matches.

j_call | v_call | d_call | cdr3_aa
TRBJ1-2 | TRBV19 | . | CASSKDRDYGYTF
TRBJ2-7 | TRBV5-1 | TRBD1 | CASSSGTVPYEQYF
TRBJ2-1 | TRBV11-3 | TRBD2 | CASSFPGDSGKGYNEQFF
TRBJ1-5 | TRBV7-9 | . | CASSSFGHSNQPQHF
TRBJ2-7 | TRBV5-4 | TRBD2 | CASSSGLAGALYEQYF
TRBJ2-1 | TRBV6-5 | TRBD1 | CASSYSGTAYNEQFF
TRBJ2-7 | TRBV7-2 | . | CASSLGGGDEQYF
TRBJ2-2 | TRBV7-2 | TRBD2 | CASSLTSGSAGELFF
TRBJ1-5 | TRBV27 | TRBD1 | CASSPTGPYQPQHF
TRBJ2-7 | TRBV28 | TRBD1 | CASSGTAYEQYF